What follows describes a single TCR beta chain. Its target is not known. The data belong to a study of blood T cells in healthy people across ages. The CDR3 sequence is 14 residues long. V lost 2 bases, J lost 5 bases, and 12 bases lay in between. Germline V gene sequence: CDR1 SGHVS, CDR2 FQNEAQ. With a J-beta primer mix and a sample-barcoded 5' primer, a second PCR ran about 7 to 11 cycles. Each cDNA molecule, via a template-switch adaptor with 12 random nucleotides, was tagged. From the 5' RACE reads, TCRdb called clonotypes with MiXCR, one entry per CDR3 protein. This table holds about 1,400,000 distinct CDR3 sequences, 45% to 70% found once. Whole-study results and caveats: The diversity estimates, figures obtained from one million T cells, were considered underestimates.

Specimen: blood. The rearrangement joins TRBV7-8 to TRBJ2-5; no clear D gene. The TCR comes from a man between 18 and 35 years old in good health. CDR3 coding DNA: TGTGCCAGCAGCTTAATTGTGGCGTACGAGACCCAGTACTTC. Amino acids: CASSLIVAYETQYF. The full variable domain, with the rest looked up from reference TRBV7-8 and TRBJ2-5, is GAGVSQSPRYKVAKRGQDVALRCDPISGHVSLFWYQQALGQGPEFLTYFQNEAQLDKSGLPSDRFFAERPEGSVSTLKIQRTQQEDSAVYLCASSLIVAYETQYFGPGTRLLVL.